The 24 T cell receptor beta chains below come from one sample, sequenced in a study of radiotherapy plus CTLA-4 blockade in lung cancer. Here immunoSEQ multiplex PCR was the method, and the copy in TCRdb shows in-frame clones only, minus some. This table holds fewer than 70,000 clones, around 79% found once. Sample: peripheral blood, taken from a patient treated with radiotherapy plus ipilimumab. These receptors were obtained from a human donor with non-small cell lung cancer who had a complete response to radiotherapy plus ipilimumab.

V is TRBV11-3 and J is TRBJ2-2, with TRBD1 matching 8 bases. Germline lookup yields CDR1 SGHNT and CDR2 YENEEA. CDR3 length: 16 amino acids. V shed 5 bases and J 3 bases; nucleotides not matched to a gene: 8. The CDR3 loop reads CASSNPGQVDTGELFF. The CDR3, as DNA: TGTGCCAGCAGCAACCCGGGACAGGTCGACACCGGGGAGCTGTTTTTT. The full variable domain, rest sourced from reference TRBV11-3 and TRBJ2-2, is EAGVVQSPRYKIIEKKQPVAFWCNPISGHNTLYWYLQNLGQGPELLIRYENEEAVDDSQLPKDRFSAERLKGVDSTLKIQPAELGDSAVYLCASSNPGQVDTGELFFGEGSRLTVL.

The genes are TRBV5-4 and TRBJ2-7; TRBD1 agrees at 8 bases. V lost 4 bases, J lost 6 bases, and 12 bases stayed unmatched. CDR3 size: 15 residues. Germline values: CDR1 SGHNT, CDR2 YYREEE (reference sequence). The CDR3 loop reads CASSRSYRGRGEQYV. The CDR3 DNA reads as TGTGCCAGCAGCAGATCGTACAGGGGGAGAGGCGAGCAGTACGTC.

The rearrangement uses TRBV7-6 and TRBJ2-7; 7 nucleotides align to TRBD2. CDR1 SGHVS and CDR2 FNYEAQ come from the germline V gene. The CDR3 sequence is 14 residues long. V was clipped by 5 bases and J by 4 bases; unmatched bases: 8. The CDR3 here is CASSLSVGGYEQYF. CDR3 DNA sequence: TGTGCCAGCAGCCTATCCGTGGGGGGGTACGAGCAGTACTTC.

This chain links TRBV20-1 with TRBJ2-2; D is possibly TRBD2 (5 bases). From germline, CDR1 is DFQATT and CDR2 SNEGSKA (reference sequence). V lost 7 bases to trimming and J lost 6 bases, with 9 bases between them. The CDR3 runs 11 residues. The CDR3 nucleotides are TGCAGTGTAAGGACTCCCGGGGAGCTGTTTTTT. Translated, it gives CSVRTPGELFF.

This chain joins TRBV25-1 and TRBJ2-3, with TRBD2 as a possible D gene (6 bases). The CDR3 sequence is 16 residues long. Between the trimmed V and J ends, which lost 1 base and 5 bases, there was a span of 16 bases. Germline assignment: CDR1 MGHDK and CDR2 SYGVNS. CDR3 residues: CASSESKRALIDTQYF. CDR3 sequence (DNA): TGTGCCAGCAGTGAATCCAAGCGGGCATTAATAGATACGCAGTATTTT.

The V and J genes are TRBV5-1 and TRBJ2-5, with D possibly TRBD2 on 6 matching bases. The CDR3 runs to 15 residues. Trimming pared 0 bases from V and 5 bases from J, leaving 14 bases between. Germline V CDR1 and CDR2: SGHRS, YFSETQ. DNA of the CDR3: TGCGCCAGCAGCTTGGACGCGGGAATGGGCGAGACCCAGTACTTC. Translation gives CASSLDAGMGETQYF.

Worth noting for this clone: The germline gene is not matched at one end of the junction; a read error may be the cause. The chain employs TRBV7-8 and TRBJ1-1; D gene ambiguous. The CDR3 spans 16 residues. The germline gives CDR1 SGHVS, CDR2 FQNEAQ. For the CDR3, the DNA is TGTGCCAGCAGTTTAGCAATCGCCTCGGGGAACACTGAAGCTTTCTTT. It encodes CASSLAIASGNTEAFF.

CDR3 region: CASSRPVPSYNEQFF. The DNA for the CDR3 is TGTGCCAGTAGCCGACCAGTTCCTTCCTACAATGAGCAGTTCTTC. V and J are TRBV19 and TRBJ2-1; D uncertain. The CDR3 has 15 amino acids. Between the trimmed V and J ends, which lost 6 bases and 1 base, there was a span of 13 bases. From germline, CDR1 is LNHDA and CDR2 SQIVND (reference sequence).

The chain carries TRBV4-3 and TRBJ2-1; 7 nucleotides match TRBD2. Germline CDR1 is LGHNA and CDR2 is YSLEER. This CDR3 has 16 residues. V lost 0 bases, J lost 7 bases, and 9 bases stayed unmatched. In DNA form, the CDR3 reads TGCGCCAGCAGCCAAGATCATCCTAGCGGAGCTAATGAGCAGTTCTTC. Its protein product is CASSQDHPSGANEQFF.

This clone occurred a few times. CDR3 coding DNA: TGTGCCAGCTCACCGAGCTCCTACGAGCAGTACGTC. Translating gives CASSPSSYEQYV. V gene TRBV18 combines with J gene TRBJ2-7, with D unclear. Germline V lookup: CDR1 KGHSH, CDR2 LQKENI. The CDR3 is 12 amino acids. V shed 3 bases and J shed 0 bases, with 3 bases lying between them.

This clone appeared a single time. The chain is built from TRBV2 and TRBJ1-1; D is perhaps TRBD1 (5 bases). V gave up 7 bases and J gave up 6 bases, with 18 bases separating them. Germline loops: CDR1 SNHLY, CDR2 FYNNEI. This CDR3 spans 14 amino acids. As DNA, the CDR3 is TGTGCCAGCACCGATGGGGGGGTCCGGGCTGAAGCTTTCTTT. Its protein is CASTDGGVRAEAFF.

This chain uses TRBV7-2 with TRBJ1-2; tentative D call: TRBD1 (5 bases). The CDR3 consists of 15 residues. Germline values: CDR1 SGHTA, CDR2 FQGNSA. V lost 5 bases and J 0 bases, leaving 13 bases between the germline ends. The CDR3, as DNA: TGTGCCAGCAGCATCGGGACGGTTCCTAACTATGGCTACACCTTC. Translating it yields CASSIGTVPNYGYTF.

The chain couples TRBV5-1 to TRBJ2-5; 9 bases match TRBD2. Trimming at V came to 2 bases and at J to 2 bases, leaving 4 bases not matched to a gene. The germline gives CDR1 SGHRS, CDR2 YFSETQ. This CDR3 spans 15 amino acids. The CDR3 region is CASSLGLAGQETQYF. CDR3 sequence (DNA): TGCGCCAGCAGCTTAGGCCTAGCGGGGCAAGAGACCCAGTACTTC.

This chain uses TRBV25-1 with TRBJ1-1; no clear D. The V end lost 2 bases, the J end lost 3 bases, and 7 bases lay between the germline ends. CDR1 MGHDK and CDR2 SYGVNS come from the germline V gene. CDR3 length: 13 amino acids. The CDR3 DNA follows: TGTGCCAGCAGTGAACAAACTTACACTGAAGCTTTCTTT. Amino acid sequence: CASSEQTYTEAFF.

The chain carries TRBV5-1 and TRBJ2-3; no firm D call. CDR1 is SGHRS, CDR2 YFSETQ, per germline. The CDR3 covers 13 residues. V was trimmed by 5 bases and J by 0 bases, leaving 7 bases between them. The CDR3 region has the DNA TGCGCCAGCAGTACTGACAGCACAGATACGCAGTATTTT. As protein: CASSTDSTDTQYF.

The chain joins TRBV6-5 to TRBJ1-4; 7 nucleotides line up with TRBD1. Germline trimming cut 6 bases from V and 5 bases from J; bases unmatched to any gene: 9. CDR1 and CDR2 (germline): MNHEY, SVGAGI. CDR3 length: 15 residues. CDR3 residues: CASSSPGTENEKLFF. CDR3 nucleotide sequence: TGTGCCAGCAGCTCCCCCGGGACAGAGAATGAAAAACTGTTTTTT.

This chain connects TRBV27 to TRBJ1-6; no firm D call. Trimming removed 6 bases from V and 3 bases from J, with 15 bases in between. CDR3 size: 16 residues. Germline loops: CDR1 MNHEY, CDR2 SMNVEV (reference sequence). DNA for the CDR3: TGTGCCAGCAGCCCCCGGGCGGGCATCTATAATTCACCCCTCCACTTT. Translating it yields CASSPRAGIYNSPLHF.

V and J are TRBV2 and TRBJ2-7, with D perhaps matching TRBD1 (5 bases). CDR3 size: 13 residues. Germline CDR1 and CDR2: SNHLY and FYNNEI. The V end lost 1 base, the J end lost 6 bases, and 10 bases lay between the germline ends. The chain's CDR3 is CASSEVQESEQYV. The CDR3, as DNA: TGTGCCAGCAGTGAAGTACAGGAAAGCGAGCAGTACGTC.

The genes are TRBV7-2 and TRBJ1-2, with D possibly being TRBD1 (6 bases). This CDR3 is 17 amino acids long. CDR1 SGHTA and CDR2 FQGNSA come from the germline V gene. V was shortened by 5 bases and J by 4 bases, with 23 bases between the two germline ends. CDR3 nucleotides: TGTGCCAGCAGCCACCCCGGGGCGGGGGGGCGCTTCTATGGCTACACCTTC. This encodes CASSHPGAGGRFYGYTF.

The chain couples TRBV5-4 to TRBJ1-2; 8 bases agree with TRBD1. The germline gives CDR1 SGHNT, CDR2 YYREEE (reference sequence). The length of the CDR3 is 15 residues. V was pared by 4 bases and J by 2 bases, with 7 bases of the junction left unmatched. The CDR3 DNA reads TGTGCCAGCAGCAGTAACAGGGGGACCAACTATGGCTACACCTTC. Its translation is CASSSNRGTNYGYTF.

The chain employs TRBV9 and TRBJ2-3; the D is unclear. V gave up 1 base and J gave up 1 base, with 10 bases separating them. In germline, CDR1 is SGDLS, CDR2 YYNGEE. This CDR3 has 15 residues. The CDR3 is CASSVLGGGTDTQYF. CDR3 nucleotides: TGTGCCAGCAGCGTACTGGGCGGAGGCACAGATACGCAGTATTTT.

The sample holds a few counts of this clone. V and J are TRBV2 and TRBJ1-4; no definite D call. The CDR3 consists of 11 residues. Germline CDR1 SNHLY, CDR2 FYNNEI. Trimming took off 2 bases at V and 5 bases at J, with 0 bases between the two ends. CDR3 residues: CASSENEKLFF. The CDR3, as DNA: TGTGCCAGCAGTGAAAATGAAAAACTGTTTTTT.

J is TRBJ1-1 and V is TRBV30; no clear D. The ends were cut back, 0 bases at V and 0 bases at J, with 8 bases in the middle. Germline V gives CDR1 GTSNPN, CDR2 SVGIG (reference sequence). The CDR3 sequence is 14 residues long. Here the CDR3 reads CAWSVRGMNTEAFF. The CDR3 DNA is TGTGCCTGGAGTGTAAGAGGAATGAACACTGAAGCTTTCTTT. Filled out from reference TRBV30 and TRBJ1-1, the complete variable domain reads SQTIHQWPATLVQPVGSPLSLECTVEGTSNPNLYWYRQAAGRGLQLLFYSVGIGQISSEVPQNLSASRPQDRQFILSSKKLLLSDSGFYLCAWSVRGMNTEAFFGQGTRLTVV.

This sequence joins TRBV27 and TRBJ1-2; D uncertain. The germline V and J ends were trimmed by 4 bases and 7 bases, with 10 bases remaining between them. This CDR3 contains 12 residues. Germline V gives CDR1 MNHEY, CDR2 SMNVEV (reference sequence). Here the CDR3 DNA reads TGTGCCAGCAGTTCTCGGTTGGGTGGCTACACCTTC. It translates to CASSSRLGGYTF.